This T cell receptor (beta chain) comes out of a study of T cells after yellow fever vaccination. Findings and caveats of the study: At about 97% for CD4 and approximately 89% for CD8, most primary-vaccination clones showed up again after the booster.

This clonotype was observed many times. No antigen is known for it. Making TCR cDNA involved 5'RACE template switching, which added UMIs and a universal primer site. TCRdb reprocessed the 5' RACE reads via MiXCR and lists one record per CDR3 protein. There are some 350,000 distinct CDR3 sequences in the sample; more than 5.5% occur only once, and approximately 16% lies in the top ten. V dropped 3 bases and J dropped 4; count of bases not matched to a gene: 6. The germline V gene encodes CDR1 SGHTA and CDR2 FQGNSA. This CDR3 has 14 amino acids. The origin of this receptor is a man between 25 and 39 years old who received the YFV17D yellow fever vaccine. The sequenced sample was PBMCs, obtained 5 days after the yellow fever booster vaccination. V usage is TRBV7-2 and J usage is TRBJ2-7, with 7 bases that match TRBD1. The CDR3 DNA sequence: TGTGCCAGCAGCTTCCGGGACAGTGCATACGAGCAGTACTTC. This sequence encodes CASSFRDSAYEQYF.